The rows below give T cell receptor beta chains drawn from one sample of a study of blood T cell repertoires in COVID-19. TCRdb's copy holds only in-frame clones and misses some; the assay was immunoSEQ multiplex PCR. The sample holds some 200,000 clones, 87% seen once. Specimen: peripheral blood. The receptors here all came from a man aged 40-49 years with active or convalescent COVID-19. Both conserved end residues are part of each CDR3. The D gene is left open where the match is weak. Not all rows give a size; the values are once, few, many and, for expanded clones, a class.

j_gene,d_gene,v_gene,abundance,CDR3nt,CDR3aa
TRBJ1-6,NA,TRBV6-1,NA,TGTGCCAGCAGTGAACCAGGGCGCAGCTCCTATAATTCACCCCTCCACTTT,CASSEPGRSSYNSPLHF
TRBJ2-3,TRBD2,TRBV6-1,NA,TGTGCCAGCACAACGGGGGGGGTTCCAGATACGCAGTATTTT,CASTTGGVPDTQYF
TRBJ2-3,NA,TRBV5-1,NA,TGCGCCAGCAGCCGGACCCCCTCTCTGGCACAGGGGAGGTACGCAGATACGCAGTATTTT,CASSRTPSLAQGRYADTQYF
TRBJ1-6,NA,TRBV19,NA,TGTGCCAGTAGTATCCGACAGTCCGACGCCTATAATTCACCCCTCCACTTT,CASSIRQSDAYNSPLHF
TRBJ1-3,NA,TRBV28,NA,TGTGCCAGCACCCCGAATTGGGGCATCTCTGGAAACACCATATATTTT,CASTPNWGISGNTIYF
TRBJ2-3,TRBD2,TRBV7-2,NA,TGTGCCAGCAGCCCATCCGCAGGCGCGGGGGGTTCAGATACGCAGTATTTT,CASSPSAGAGGSDTQYF
TRBJ2-1,TRBD2,TRBV5-1,NA,TGCGCCAGCACCCTGGACAACCCGGGGGGTGAGCAGTTCTTC,CASTLDNPGGEQFF
TRBJ1-1,NA,TRBV10-3,NA,TGTGCCATCAGTGAAGGGACAATGGGAGCGGCTGAAGCTTTCTTT,CAISEGTMGAAEAFF
TRBJ1-1,NA,TRBV7-8,NA,TGTGCCAGCAGCCGATTAGAGCTGAACACTGAAGCTTTCTTT,CASSRLELNTEAFF
TRBJ1-1,NA,TRBV14,NA,TGTGCCAGCAGCCAAGACCCTCTTGGGGGGAAAGCTTTCTTT,CASSQDPLGGKAFF
TRBJ1-4,TRBD1,TRBV7-9,NA,TGTGCCAGCAGCTTAGGCCGGGACAGGGGCCGCGAAAAACTGTTTTTT,CASSLGRDRGREKLFF
TRBJ2-7,TRBD1,TRBV6-5,NA,TGTGCCAGCAGCCGGGACAGGTTCTACGAGCAGTACTTC,CASSRDRFYEQYF
TRBJ1-1,TRBD1,TRBV5-4,NA,TGTGCCAGCAGCTTGGGAGCGCTCGGGACAGGGAGTACTGAAGCTTTCTTT,CASSLGALGTGSTEAFF
TRBJ1-6,NA,TRBV27,NA,TGTGCCAGCAGTTTAAGACAGACTAATTCACCCCTCCACTTT,CASSLRQTNSPLHF
TRBJ2-2,TRBD1,TRBV5-1,once,TGCGCCAGCAGCAGCCAGGGGACAGGGGTCGCCGGGGAGCTGTTTTTT,CASSSQGTGVAGELFF
TRBJ1-3,NA,TRBV12-3/TRBV12-4,NA,TGTGCCAGCAGTTTTAACTCTGGAAACACCATATATTTT,CASSFNSGNTIYF
TRBJ2-7,NA,TRBV21-1,NA,TGTGCCAGCAGCACCCCCCGGACAGGGAGCTCCTACGAGCAGTACTTC,CASSTPRTGSSYEQYF
TRBJ2-5,TRBD1,TRBV7-9,NA,TGTGCCAGCAGCTTCCGAGGGGGCGAGACCCAGTACTTC,CASSFRGGETQYF
TRBJ1-1,TRBD1,TRBV5-4,NA,TGTGCCAGCAGTACTCTTACGGGACAGGGGTCGAACACTGAAGCTTTCTTT,CASSTLTGQGSNTEAFF
TRBJ2-2,NA,TRBV19,NA,TGTGCCATATCCCCCACTCAGGGTTTGTTCACCGGGGAGCTGTTTTTT,CAISPTQGLFTGELFF
TRBJ1-1,TRBD1,TRBV4-1,NA,TGCGCCAGCAGCCTCCACAGGGGGTTGGACACTGAAGCTTTCTTT,CASSLHRGLDTEAFF